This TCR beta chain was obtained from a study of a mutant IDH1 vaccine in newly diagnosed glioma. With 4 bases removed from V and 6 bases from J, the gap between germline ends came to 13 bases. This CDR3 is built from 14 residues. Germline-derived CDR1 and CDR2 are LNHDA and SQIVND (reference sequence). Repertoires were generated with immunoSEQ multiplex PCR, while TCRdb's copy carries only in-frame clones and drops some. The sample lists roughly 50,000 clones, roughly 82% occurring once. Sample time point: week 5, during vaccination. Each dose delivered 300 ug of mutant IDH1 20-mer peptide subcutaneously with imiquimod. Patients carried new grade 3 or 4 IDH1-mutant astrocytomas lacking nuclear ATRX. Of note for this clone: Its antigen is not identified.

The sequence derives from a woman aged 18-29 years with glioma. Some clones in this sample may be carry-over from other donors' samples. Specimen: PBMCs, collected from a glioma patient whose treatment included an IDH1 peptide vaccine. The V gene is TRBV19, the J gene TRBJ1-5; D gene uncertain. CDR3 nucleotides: TGTGCCAGTAGTAACGGAGGCGTCAGTCAGCCCCAGCATTTT. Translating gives CASSNGGVSQPQHF.